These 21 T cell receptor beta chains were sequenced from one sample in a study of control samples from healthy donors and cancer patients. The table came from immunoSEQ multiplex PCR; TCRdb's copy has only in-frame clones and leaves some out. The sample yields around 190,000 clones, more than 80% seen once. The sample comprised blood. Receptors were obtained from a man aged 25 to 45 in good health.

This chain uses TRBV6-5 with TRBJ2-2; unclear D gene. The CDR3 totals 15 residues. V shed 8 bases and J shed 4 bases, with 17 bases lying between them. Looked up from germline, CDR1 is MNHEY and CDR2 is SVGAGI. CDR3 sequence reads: CASDRASWPTGELFF. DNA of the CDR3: TGTGCCAGCGACCGGGCTAGTTGGCCCACCGGGGAGCTGTTTTTT.

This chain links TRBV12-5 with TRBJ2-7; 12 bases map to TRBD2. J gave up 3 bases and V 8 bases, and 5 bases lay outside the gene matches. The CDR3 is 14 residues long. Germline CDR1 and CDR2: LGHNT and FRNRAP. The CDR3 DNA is TGTGCTAGTACCAGGACTAGCGGGGACTACGAGCAGTACTTC. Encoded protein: CASTRTSGDYEQYF.

CDR3 DNA sequence: TGTGCCAGCAGTTCCCCGTGGATAAGCGGGTTAAGCTCCTACGAGCAGTACTTC. Its protein product is CASSSPWISGLSSYEQYF. The V call is TRBV27, the J call TRBJ2-7; D might be TRBD2 (6 bases). The CDR3 has 18 residues. V was pared by 4 bases and J by 0 bases, with 22 bases between. CDR1 MNHEY and CDR2 SMNVEV come from the germline V gene (reference sequence).

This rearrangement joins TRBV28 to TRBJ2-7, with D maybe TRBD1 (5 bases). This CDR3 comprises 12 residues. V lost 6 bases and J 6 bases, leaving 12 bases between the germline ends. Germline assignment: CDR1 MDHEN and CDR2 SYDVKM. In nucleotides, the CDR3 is TGTGCCAGCAGCCAGGGCAGGTTCGAGCAGTACTTC. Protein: CASSQGRFEQYF.

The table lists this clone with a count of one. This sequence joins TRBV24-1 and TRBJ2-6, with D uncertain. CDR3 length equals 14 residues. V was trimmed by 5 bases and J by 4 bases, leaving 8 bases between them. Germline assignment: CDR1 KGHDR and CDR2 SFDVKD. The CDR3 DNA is TGTGCCACCAGTGGTGGGCTGGGGGCCAACGTCCTGACTTTC. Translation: CATSGGLGANVLTF.

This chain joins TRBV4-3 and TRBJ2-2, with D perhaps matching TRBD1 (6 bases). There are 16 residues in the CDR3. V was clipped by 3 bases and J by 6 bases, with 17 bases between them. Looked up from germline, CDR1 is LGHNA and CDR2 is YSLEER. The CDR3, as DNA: TGCGCCAGCAGCCAGAAGACGGCACAGGGCCCCGGGGAGCTGTTTTTT. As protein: CASSQKTAQGPGELFF.

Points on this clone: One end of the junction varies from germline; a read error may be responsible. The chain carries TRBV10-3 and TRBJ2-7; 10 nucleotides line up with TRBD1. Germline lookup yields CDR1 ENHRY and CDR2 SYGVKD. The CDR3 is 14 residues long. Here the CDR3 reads CAISESTGTGDSNF. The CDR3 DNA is TGTGCCATCAGTGAGTCGACCGGGACAGGGGACTCCAACTTC.

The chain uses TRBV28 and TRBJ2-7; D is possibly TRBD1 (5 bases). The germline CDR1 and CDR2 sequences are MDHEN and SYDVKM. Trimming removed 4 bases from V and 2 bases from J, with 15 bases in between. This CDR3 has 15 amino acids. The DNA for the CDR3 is TGTGCCAGCAGTTCACATTACAGGTGGACCTACGAGCAGTACTTC. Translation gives CASSSHYRWTYEQYF.

The CDR3 DNA reads TGTGCCAGCAGCTTAACGGGACTAGAAAGGGTTCGCTACGAGCAGTACTTC. Its protein product is CASSLTGLERVRYEQYF. The chain joins TRBV11-2 to TRBJ2-7, with 8 bases aligning to TRBD2. There are 17 residues in the CDR3. Trimming at V came to 2 bases and at J to 3 bases, leaving 12 bases not matched to a gene. Germline CDR1 is SGHAT and CDR2 is FQNNGV.

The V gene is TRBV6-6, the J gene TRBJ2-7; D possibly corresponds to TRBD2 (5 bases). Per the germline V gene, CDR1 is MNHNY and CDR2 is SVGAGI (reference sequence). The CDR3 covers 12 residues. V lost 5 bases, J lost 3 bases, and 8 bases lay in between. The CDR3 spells CASSLAFYEQYF. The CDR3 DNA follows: TGTGCCAGCAGTCTAGCTTTCTACGAGCAGTACTTC.

This CDR3 is CASSLALAPDTQYF. DNA of the CDR3: TGTGCCAGCAGCTTGGCGCTAGCACCCGATACGCAGTATTTT. This chain connects TRBV5-6 to TRBJ2-3, with D tentatively TRBD2 (5 bases). CDR3 length: 14 amino acids. CDR1 is SGHDT, CDR2 YYEEEE, per germline. The V and J ends lost 0 bases and 6 bases respectively, with 11 bases between them.

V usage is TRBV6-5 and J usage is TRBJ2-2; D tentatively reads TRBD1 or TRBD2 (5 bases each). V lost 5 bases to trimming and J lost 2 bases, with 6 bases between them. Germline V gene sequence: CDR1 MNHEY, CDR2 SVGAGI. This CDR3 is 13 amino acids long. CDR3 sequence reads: CASSRDNTGELFF. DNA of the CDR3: TGTGCCAGCAGTAGGGACAACACCGGGGAGCTGTTTTTT.

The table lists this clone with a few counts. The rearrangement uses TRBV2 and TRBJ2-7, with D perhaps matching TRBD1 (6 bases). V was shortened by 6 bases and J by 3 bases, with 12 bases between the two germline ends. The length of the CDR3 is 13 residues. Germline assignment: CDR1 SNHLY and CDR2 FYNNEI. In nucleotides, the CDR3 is TGTGCCAGCAGGCCCGGACAGTTCTACGAGCAGTACTTC. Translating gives CASRPGQFYEQYF.

CDR3 DNA sequence: TGCAGCGTTGAATCGCCAGGGGGAAAAGGCTATGGCTACACCTTC. Its protein is CSVESPGGKGYGYTF. The chain has TRBV29-1 and TRBJ1-2; 7 nucleotides align to TRBD1. Germline V gene sequence: CDR1 SQVTM, CDR2 ANQGSEA. This CDR3 has 15 amino acids. V gave up 2 bases and J gave up 4 bases; unmatched junction bases: 10.

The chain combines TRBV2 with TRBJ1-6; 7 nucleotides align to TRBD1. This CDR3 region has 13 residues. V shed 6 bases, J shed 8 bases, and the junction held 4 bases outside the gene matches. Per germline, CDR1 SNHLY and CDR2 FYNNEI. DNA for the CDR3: TGTGCCAGCAGGGGGGACAGTTATTCACCCCTCCACTTT. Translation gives CASRGDSYSPLHF.

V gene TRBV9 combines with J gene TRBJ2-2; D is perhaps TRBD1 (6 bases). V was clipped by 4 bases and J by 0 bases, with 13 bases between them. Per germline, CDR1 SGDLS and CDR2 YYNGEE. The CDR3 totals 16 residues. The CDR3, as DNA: TGTGCCAGCAGCCCTCACAGGGCATCGAACACCGGGGAGCTGTTTTTT. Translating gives CASSPHRASNTGELFF.

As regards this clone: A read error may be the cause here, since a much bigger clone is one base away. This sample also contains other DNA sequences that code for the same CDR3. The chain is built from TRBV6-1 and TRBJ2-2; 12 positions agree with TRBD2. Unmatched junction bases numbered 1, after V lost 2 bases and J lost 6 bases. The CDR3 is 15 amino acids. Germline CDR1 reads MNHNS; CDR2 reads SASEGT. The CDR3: CASSELAGGPGELFF. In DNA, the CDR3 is TGTGCCAGCAGTGAACTAGCGGGAGGGCCCGGGGAGCTGTTTTTT.

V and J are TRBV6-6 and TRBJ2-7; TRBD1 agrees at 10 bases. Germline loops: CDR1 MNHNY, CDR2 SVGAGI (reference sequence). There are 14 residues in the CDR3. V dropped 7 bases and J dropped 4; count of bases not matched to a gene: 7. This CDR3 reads CASTLGTGAYEQYF. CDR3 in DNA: TGTGCCAGCACCCTCGGGACAGGGGCTTACGAGCAGTACTTC.

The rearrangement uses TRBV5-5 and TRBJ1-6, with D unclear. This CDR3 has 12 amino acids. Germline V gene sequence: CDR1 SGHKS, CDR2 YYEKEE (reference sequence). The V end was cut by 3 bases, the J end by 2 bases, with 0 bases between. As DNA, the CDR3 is TGTGCCAGCAGCTCCTATAATTCACCCCTCCACTTT. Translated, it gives CASSSYNSPLHF. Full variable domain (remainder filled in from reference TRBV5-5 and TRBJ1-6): DAGVTQSPTHLIKTRGQQVTLRCSPISGHKSVSWYQQVLGQGPQFIFQYYEKEERGRGNFPDRFSARQFPNYSSELNVNALLLGDSALYLCASSSYNSPLHFGNGTRLTVT.

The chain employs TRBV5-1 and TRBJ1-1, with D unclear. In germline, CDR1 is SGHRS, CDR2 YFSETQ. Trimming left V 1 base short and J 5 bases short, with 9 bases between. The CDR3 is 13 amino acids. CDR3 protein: CASSLTTFTEAFF. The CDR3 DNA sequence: TGCGCCAGCAGCTTGACGACCTTTACTGAAGCTTTCTTT.

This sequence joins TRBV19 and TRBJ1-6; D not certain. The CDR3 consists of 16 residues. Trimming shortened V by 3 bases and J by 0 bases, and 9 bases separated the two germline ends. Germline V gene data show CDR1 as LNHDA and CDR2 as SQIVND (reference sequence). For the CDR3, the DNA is TGTGCCAGTAGTATGCTGGGGAGCTCCTATAATTCACCCCTCCACTTT. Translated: CASSMLGSSYNSPLHF.